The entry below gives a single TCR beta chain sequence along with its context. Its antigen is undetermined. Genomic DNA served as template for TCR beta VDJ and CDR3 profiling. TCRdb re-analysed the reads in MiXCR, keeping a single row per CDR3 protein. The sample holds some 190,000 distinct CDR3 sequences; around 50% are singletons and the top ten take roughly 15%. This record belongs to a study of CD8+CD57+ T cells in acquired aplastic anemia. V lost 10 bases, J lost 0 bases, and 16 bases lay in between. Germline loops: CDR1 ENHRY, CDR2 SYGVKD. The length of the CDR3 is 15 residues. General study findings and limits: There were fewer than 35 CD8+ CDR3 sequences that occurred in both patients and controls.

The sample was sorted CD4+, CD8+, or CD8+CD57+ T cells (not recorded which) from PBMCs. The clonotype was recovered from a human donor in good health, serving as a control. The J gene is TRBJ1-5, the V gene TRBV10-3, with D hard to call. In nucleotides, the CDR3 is TGTGCCAGCAGAACGACGTTTTATAGCAATCAGCCCCAGCATTTT. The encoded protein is CASRTTFYSNQPQHF.